This TCR beta chain was captured by sequencing in a study of Ad26.COV2.S vaccination and SARS-CoV-2 variants. For the study at large: Of the COV1001 trial arms, the Ad26.COV2.S arm included the donor. The vaccine Ad26.COV2.S was put into the muscle once, or twice with 56 days between.

Treatment noted: some 19 received Ad26.COV2.S at low or high dose, single or two shots; several received placebo; per-sample allocation not given. Samples analyzed were those drawn on day 63 after the first vaccine or placebo injection. Boston hosted the donor, who was an adult aged 18-55 years. An Ad26 vector was used to express Wuhan-strain SARS-CoV-2 spike as the vaccine. Method: immunoSEQ multiplex PCR; TCRdb's copy keeps in-frame clones and lacks some. The table includes a few hundred thousand clones, approximately 87% detected once. Between the trimmed V and J ends, which lost 3 bases and 6 bases, there was a span of 15 bases. Germline CDR1 is LGHNT and CDR2 is FRNRAP. This CDR3 is built from 15 residues.

The receptor was isolated from a person aged 18-60 years who received the Ad26.COV2.S COVID-19 vaccine or a placebo. The material sequenced was peripheral blood, taken in a trial of Ad26.COV2.S vaccine versus placebo. V usage is TRBV12-5 and J usage is TRBJ2-1; no clear D gene. CDR3 coding DNA: TGTGCTAGTGGTTTAAACCTCGGCCCTTCCAATGAGCAGTTCTTC. This codes for CASGLNLGPSNEQFF.